Listed here are 23 T cell receptor beta chains from one sample, sequenced in a study of shared clonotypes between healthy human individuals (dated by TCRdb to the early 2020s). The library came from the immunoSEQ multiplex PCR assay. TCRdb provides this immuneACCESS table in a form limited to in-frame rearrangements. Some clones are lacking; in checked studies, under half of them reflect an unresolved V gene, and why the rest are absent is not known. The sample data list 550,000 to 850,000 clones, and around 74% of these were observed just once. The ten largest clonotypes hold over 1.5% of the sample. Sequencing used memory CD4+ T cells sorted from blood. In light of the paper, this sample's cell subset or site label describes: CD45RA-negative fraction. These receptors were collected from a woman aged 30 to 39 in good health.

V and J are TRBV25-1 and TRBJ2-5; D call uncertain. The DNA end favors TRBJ2-7, so the J call may be wrong. CDR3 length: 13 residues. CDR1 is MGHDK and CDR2 is SYGVNS in the germline V gene. The CDR3 spells CASKDTYSYEQYF. For the CDR3, the DNA is TGTGCCAGCAAAGACACTTACTCCTACGAGCAGTACTTC.

This clone was counted a few times. The J gene is TRBJ2-7, the V gene TRBV6-5, with 11 positions matching TRBD2. Germline V CDR1 and CDR2: MNHEY, SVGAGI. The CDR3 totals 15 residues. J lost 6 bases, V lost 5 bases, and 9 bases had no gene match. The DNA for the CDR3 is TGTGCCAGCAGTCCTGATATAGCGGGAGGGGTCGAGCAGTACTTC. Protein: CASSPDIAGGVEQYF.

This clone was counted between two and nine times. The J gene is TRBJ2-2, the V gene TRBV27; weak D call: TRBD2 (6 bases). The CDR3 has 13 residues. CDR1 MNHEY and CDR2 SMNVEV come from the germline V gene (reference sequence). Trimming removed 6 bases from V and 6 bases from J, with 11 bases in between. The CDR3 DNA sequence: TGTGCCAGCAGCCGTCTAGCGTCCGGGGAGCTGTTTTTT. It codes for CASSRLASGELFF.

J is TRBJ2-6 and V is TRBV28; D perhaps matches TRBD2 (5 bases). Germline V CDR1 and CDR2: MDHEN, SYDVKM. The germline V and J ends were trimmed by 5 bases and 2 bases, with 25 bases remaining between them. This CDR3 region has 20 residues. The CDR3 here is CASSPRARGLRPPGANVLTF. CDR3 in DNA: TGTGCCAGCAGTCCTAGGGCCCGGGGTCTGAGGCCCCCTGGGGCCAACGTCCTGACTTTC.

This clone was seen a handful of times. The chain links TRBV5-1 to TRBJ1-4, with D perhaps matching TRBD1 (5 bases). Between the trimmed V and J ends, which lost 3 bases and 4 bases, there was a span of 13 bases. CDR1 is SGHRS, CDR2 YFSETQ, per germline. The CDR3 is 15 residues long. In nucleotides, the CDR3 is TGCGCCAGCAGCTCCGGACAATTAGATAATGAAAAACTGTTTTTT. Translated: CASSSGQLDNEKLFF.

The chain's CDR3 is CASSSPPGTSGRAVHEQYF. CDR3 bases: TGTGCCAGCAGCTCTCCCCCTGGGACTAGCGGGAGGGCCGTCCACGAGCAGTACTTC. The genes are TRBV12-1 and TRBJ2-7; the D call in the table, TRBD2, was not verified against the DNA. TRBV12-1 is termed a pseudogene. There are 19 residues in the CDR3.

This chain uses TRBV5-4 with TRBJ2-7; 9 nucleotides agree with TRBD2. Germline V gene lookup returns CDR1 SGHNT and CDR2 YYREEE (reference sequence). This CDR3 comprises 16 residues. Trimming at V came to 1 base and at J to 4 bases, leaving 9 bases not matched to a gene. The CDR3 DNA reads TGTGCCAGCAGCTTGTCGGCTGCGGGAGGGATTTACGAGCAGTACTTC. It encodes CASSLSAAGGIYEQYF.

This chain links TRBV6-1 with TRBJ2-3; D unresolved. Germline V gene lookup returns CDR1 MNHNS and CDR2 SASEGT. V lost 7 bases and J lost 1, with 9 bases in between. There are 13 residues in the CDR3. The CDR3: CASNFFRTDTQYF. The DNA of the CDR3 is TGTGCCAGCAATTTTTTCCGCACAGATACGCAGTATTTT.

As for this clone: The junction and the germline gene differ at one end; a read error may be behind it. This sequence joins TRBV10-3 and TRBJ2-2; D gene uncertain. CDR3 length: 16 amino acids. CDR1 ENHRY and CDR2 SYGVKD come from the germline V gene. Here the CDR3 DNA reads TGTGCCATCAGTGAAGATTGGACGGCGAAGACCGGGGAGCTGTTTTTT. Residues: CAISEDWTAKTGELFF.

V usage is TRBV5-1 and J usage is TRBJ2-1; 8 nucleotides line up with TRBD2. Germline CDR1 reads SGHRS; CDR2 reads YFSETQ. The V and J ends lost 3 bases and 4 bases, in that order; junction bases with no gene match: 9. The CDR3 loop spans 16 amino acids. CDR3 amino acids: CASSSAGTRTYNEQFF. The CDR3 nucleotides are TGCGCCAGCAGCTCAGCCGGGACTAGGACTTACAATGAGCAGTTCTTC.

The genes are TRBV6-5 and TRBJ1-2; no reliable D call. Trimming stripped 1 base from V and 4 bases from J, with 7 bases between. The CDR3 loop spans 13 amino acids. CDR1 and CDR2 (germline): MNHEY, SVGAGI. The CDR3 DNA reads TGTGCCAGCAGTTACTTTCCTTTCTATGGCTACACCTTC. Encoded protein: CASSYFPFYGYTF.

The chain recombines TRBV7-9 with TRBJ2-7; TRBD2 matches 9 bases. The CDR3 is 17 residues long. V shed 5 bases, J shed 5 bases, and the junction held 16 bases outside the gene matches. Germline loops: CDR1 SEHNR, CDR2 FQNEAQ (reference sequence). CDR3 nucleotide sequence: TGTGCCAGCAGCCCCTGGGGAGCTAGCGGGATAATCCACGAGCAGTACTTC. It codes for CASSPWGASGIIHEQYF.

This clone was counted once. This sequence joins TRBV7-2 and TRBJ2-7; D unclear. Trimming pared 3 bases from V and 4 bases from J, leaving 16 bases between. The germline V gene encodes CDR1 SGHTA and CDR2 FQGNSA. This CDR3 region has 15 residues. In nucleotides, the CDR3 is TGTGCCAGCAGCTTGGGCGGCGGAGACCAATACGAGCAGTACTTC. Its protein product is CASSLGGGDQYEQYF.

This sequence joins TRBV5-4 and TRBJ2-6, with D tentatively TRBD1 (5 bases). V was cut by 3 bases and J by 2 bases, with 9 bases left in between. The CDR3 covers 15 residues. Germline CDR1 reads SGHNT; CDR2 reads YYREEE (reference sequence). The CDR3 loop reads CASSSREAGANVLTF. CDR3 nucleotides: TGTGCCAGCAGCTCCAGGGAAGCTGGGGCCAACGTCCTGACTTTC.

V usage is TRBV6-5 and J usage is TRBJ2-1; D ambiguous. In germline, CDR1 is MNHEY, CDR2 SVGAGI. The CDR3 sequence is 16 residues long. The V and J ends lost 0 bases and 8 bases respectively, with 17 bases between them. The CDR3 reads CASSYSRQQSRDEQFF. In DNA, the CDR3 is TGTGCCAGCAGTTACTCGCGCCAACAATCTCGGGATGAGCAGTTCTTC.

The rearrangement uses TRBV7-3 and TRBJ2-7; tentatively, D is TRBD2 (6 bases). CDR3 size: 14 residues. Trimming stripped 5 bases from V and 3 bases from J, with 14 bases between. The germline V gene encodes CDR1 SGHTA and CDR2 FQGTGA. DNA of the CDR3: TGTGCCAGCAGCCCGCTAGCGTCTAGCTACGAGCAGTACTTC. Translation gives CASSPLASSYEQYF. Drawing the rest from reference TRBV7-3 and TRBJ2-7, the complete variable domain is GAGVSQTPSNKVTEKGKYVELRCDPISGHTALYWYRQSLGQGPEFLIYFQGTGAADDSGLPNDRFFAVRPEGSVSTLKIQRTERGDSAVYLCASSPLASSYEQYFGPGTRLTVT.

This clone has just a few counts. The J gene is TRBJ1-2, the V gene TRBV11-2, with 9 bases fitting TRBD1. Germline V CDR1 and CDR2: SGHAT, FQNNGV. Trimming at V came to 1 base and at J to 6 bases, leaving 0 bases not matched to a gene. This CDR3 region has 13 residues. The CDR3 DNA reads TGTGCCAGCAGCTTAGGGACAGGGGATGGCTACACCTTC. The encoded protein is CASSLGTGDGYTF. Filled out from reference TRBV11-2 and TRBJ1-2, the complete variable domain reads EAGVAQSPRYKIIEKRQSVAFWCNPISGHATLYWYQQILGQGPKLLIQFQNNGVVDDSQLPKDRFSAERLKGVDSTLKIQPAKLEDSAVYLCASSLGTGDGYTFGSGTRLTVV.

The chain combines TRBV30 with TRBJ1-1; D may be TRBD1 (5 bases). The CDR3 spans 14 residues. V lost 0 bases and J 3 bases, leaving 11 bases between the germline ends. The germline gives CDR1 GTSNPN, CDR2 SVGIG (reference sequence). This chain's CDR3 is CAWSVRQGYTEAFF. The CDR3 DNA reads as TGTGCCTGGAGTGTACGGCAGGGTTACACTGAAGCTTTCTTT. Variable domain in full (rest from reference TRBV30 and TRBJ1-1): SQTIHQWPATLVQPVGSPLSLECTVEGTSNPNLYWYRQAAGRGLQLLFYSVGIGQISSEVPQNLSASRPQDRQFILSSKKLLLSDSGFYLCAWSVRQGYTEAFFGQGTRLTVV.

This clone was found once. The V call is TRBV7-2, the J call TRBJ1-3; 7 bases align to TRBD1. Germline loops: CDR1 SGHTA, CDR2 FQGNSA. The ends lost 11 bases at V and 4 bases at J; junction bases unmatched: 14. This CDR3 has 15 amino acids. The CDR3 here is CALAGTAAAGNTIYF. The CDR3 DNA follows: TGTGCCCTGGCCGGGACAGCTGCGGCCGGAAACACCATATATTTT. Looking up the rest from reference TRBV7-2 and TRBJ1-3 gives the full variable domain: GAGVSQSPSNKVTEKGKDVELRCDPISGHTALYWYRQSLGQGLEFLIYFQGNSAPDKSGLPSDRFSAERTGGSVSTLTIQRTQQEDSAVYLCALAGTAAAGNTIYFGEGSWLTVV.

The DNA for the CDR3 is TGCGCCAGTGGGACCGCAACTTCCTACAATGAGCAGTTCTTC. Its protein is CASGTATSYNEQFF. V usage is TRBV4-1 and J usage is TRBJ2-1; D could derive from TRBD1 or TRBD2 (5 bases each). This CDR3 has 14 residues. V lost 9 bases to trimming and J lost 1 base, with 13 bases between them. Germline assignment: CDR1 MGHRA and CDR2 YSYEKL.

This sequence joins TRBV28 and TRBJ1-5, with TRBD1 matching over 7 bases. V lost 1 base to trimming and J lost 0 bases; unmatched junction nucleotides: 15. Germline lookup yields CDR1 MDHEN and CDR2 SYDVKM. The CDR3 runs 20 residues. CDR3 in DNA: TGTGCCAGCAGTTTATATCGAGGGACAGCAAGCTCCGATAGCAATCAGCCCCAGCATTTT. It translates to CASSLYRGTASSDSNQPQHF.

This chain connects TRBV29-1 to TRBJ2-1, with 11 bases identical to TRBD2. Germline values: CDR1 SQVTM, CDR2 ANQGSEA. This CDR3 spans 15 amino acids. The ends lost 4 bases at V and 0 bases at J; junction bases unmatched: 2. Written as DNA, the CDR3 is TGCAGCGTTGCGACTAGCGGGGTCTCCTACAATGAGCAGTTCTTC. It yields the protein CSVATSGVSYNEQFF.

This chain joins TRBV28 and TRBJ1-4; no clear D gene. The V gene lost 3 bases and the J gene lost 5 bases, with 4 bases spanning the gap. CDR1 and CDR2 from the germline V gene are MDHEN and SYDVKM. The CDR3 contains 12 residues. In nucleotides, the CDR3 is TGTGCCAGCAGTTTTAGCAATGAAAAACTGTTTTTT. As protein: CASSFSNEKLFF.